A single sample is the source of the 4 T cell receptor beta chains below, sequenced in a study of blood T cell repertoires in COVID-19 (dated by TCRdb to the early 2020s). Libraries came from the immunoSEQ multiplex PCR assay. Drawn from immuneACCESS, this table holds only the in-frame rearrangements with V and J called that TCRdb kept. Clones are partly lost; checked studies trace under half to an unresolved V gene and leave the rest unexplained. The sample includes under 300,000 clones, with roughly 85% observed a single time. Clones ranked in the top ten supply approximately 3.2% of the sample. Sample: peripheral blood. Receptor source: a woman between 18 and 29 years old with acute or convalescent COVID-19.

This chain joins TRBV29-1 and TRBJ1-2; D is undetermined. Looked up from germline, CDR1 is SQVTM and CDR2 is ANQGSEA. Trimming shortened V by 4 bases and J by 6 bases, and 6 bases separated the two germline ends. The CDR3 spans 10 residues. CDR3 region: CSVVGDGYTF. The CDR3 nucleotides read TGCAGCGTTGTGGGCGATGGCTACACCTTC.

CDR3 nucleotides: TGTGCCAGCTCAAGGGCAGGGGACGGGGCCAACGTCCTGACTTTC. The encoded protein is CASSRAGDGANVLTF. The V gene is TRBV18, the J gene TRBJ2-6, with D maybe TRBD1 (6 bases). This CDR3 has 15 amino acids. V lost 5 bases and J lost 4, with 12 bases in between. Germline V CDR1 and CDR2: KGHSH, LQKENI.

This sequence joins TRBV15 and TRBJ1-1; D call uncertain. The CDR3 covers 14 residues. V gave up 3 bases and J gave up 0 bases, with 8 bases separating them. Germline assignment: CDR1 LNHNV and CDR2 YYDKDF (reference sequence). CDR3 in amino acids: CATSRREMNTEAFF. The DNA of the CDR3 is TGTGCCACCAGCAGGCGGGAAATGAACACTGAAGCTTTCTTT.

V gene TRBV28 combines with J gene TRBJ1-5, with a possible D match to TRBD1 (5 bases). V dropped 4 bases and J dropped 0 bases, with 10 bases sitting between them. The CDR3 spans 15 residues. Germline V gives CDR1 MDHEN, CDR2 SYDVKM. CDR3 DNA sequence: TGTGCCAGCAGTTGGGCAGGGTATAGCAATCAGCCCCAGCATTTT. Its protein product is CASSWAGYSNQPQHF.